This record looks at one T cell receptor (beta chain) sequence and its context. This sample stems from a study of CD8 T cells in Susac syndrome. The CDR3 is made up of 13 amino acids. V dropped 7 bases and J dropped 0 bases, with 11 bases sitting between them. From germline, CDR1 is SQVTM and CDR2 ANQGSEA. With random hexamers, roughly 0.45 to 1 ug RNA was reverse transcribed. With immunoSEQ multiplex PCR, TCR beta CDR3 was amplified across 54 Vbeta and 13 Jbeta. Each CDR3 protein is one row after TCRdb ran MiXCR on the immunoSEQ multiplex PCR reads. The sample consists of some 170,000 distinct CDR3 sequences, around 94% of them appearing once.

The sequenced sample was CD4+ T cells from PBMCs. The origin of this receptor is a human donor with Susac syndrome. The rearrangement links TRBV29-1 to TRBJ2-3, with D maybe TRBD2 (5 bases). CDR3 DNA: TGCAGCGGCCTGCGGACTAGCACAGATACGCAGTATTTT. It yields the protein CSGLRTSTDTQYF.